This T cell receptor (beta chain) was identified during a study of regulatory T cells in long-lasting Graves disease. This clonotype was detected many times. The CDR3 totals 9 residues. Per germline, CDR1 DFQATT and CDR2 SNEGSKA (reference sequence). CDR3 regions were amplified by Arm-PCR using iRepertoire HTBI primers to build TCR beta libraries. Each CDR3 protein is one row after TCRdb ran MiXCR on the multiplex PCR reads. The profile shows a few hundred thousand distinct CDR3 sequences, 20% to 25% of them singletons. Time point: persistent/refractory GD, antithyroid drugs over 5 years with positive TRAb. With RNA extracted from PBMCs as input, the TCR library was made. From an endocrinology department in Xi'an, China, came the patients.

The chain carries TRBV20-1 and TRBJ1-2; D is unclear. The sequences come from peripheral blood mononuclear cells (PBMCs), collected when the disease was refractory, from a patient treated with antithyroid drugs. This TCR came from a female donor with Graves disease. The CDR3 here is CSVTSGYTF. The DNA for the CDR3 is TGCAGCGTTACTAGTGGCTACACCTTC.